This entry is about one T cell receptor (beta chain). Antigen: not known. The CDR3 covers 12 residues. Germline-derived CDR1 and CDR2 are MDHEN and SYDVKM. Deletions cut 3 bases from V and 10 bases from J, with 11 bases between. This sample is part of a study of T-cell memory formation after mild COVID-19. Study-wide context: Each donor largely had its own TCR clusters.

TCRdb reanalysed the 5' RACE reads using MiXCR and keeps one entry per CDR3 protein. The sample holds about 470,000 distinct CDR3 sequences; roughly 18% are singletons and the top ten take approximately 13%. Broader study findings: The study found contracting CD4+ clones mainly in CM and EM and contracting CD8+ clones in EMRA. Some SARS-CoV-2-responding clones were already detected in memory before infection.

Sample: PBMCs or a T cell subset sorted from them (not recorded which). The TCR sequence derives from an adult woman who had mild COVID-19 (a few samples of this study predate the infection). Cell type and time point are not known. The chain links TRBV28 to TRBJ2-3; maybe TRBD2 (6 bases). CDR3 nucleotide sequence: TGTGCCAGCAGTTTGGAGGGCCGTGCGCAGTATTTT. Translated, it gives CASSLEGRAQYF.